This T cell receptor beta chain is drawn from a study of human T cells and chemical hapten exposure. Points from the study as a whole: No shift was seen in TCRs above 1 in 1000 frequency with DPC sensitization.

Trimming removed 6 bases from V and 0 bases from J; junction bases left unmatched: 4. The CDR3 spans 14 residues. Germline V gene sequence: CDR1 SEHNR, CDR2 FQNEAQ (reference sequence). This clonotype showed up just a few times. The antigen remains undetermined. TCRdb re-called the RACE reads through MiXCR, storing one row per CDR3 protein. The sample records around 130,000 distinct CDR3 sequences, approximately 10% being singletons. Described time point: patch test 2, 6 weeks after DPC sensitization. Regarding treatment: therapeutic diphenylcyclopropenone sensitization with weekly scalp DPC. Sequenced material: whole blood, taken in connection with sensitization to the hapten diphenylcyclopropenone (DPC). The receptor was isolated from a woman aged 45-65 years with alopecia areata. Some clones in this sample may be carry-over from other donors' samples. The V gene is TRBV7-9, the J gene TRBJ2-7; 8 nucleotides align to TRBD1. CDR3 DNA sequence: TGTGCCAGCAGTCGACAGGGGAGCTCCTACGAGCAGTACTTC. It translates to CASSRQGSSYEQYF. Using reference TRBV7-9 and TRBJ2-7 for the parts outside the CDR3, the full variable domain is DTGVSQNPRHKITKRGQNVTFRCDPISEHNRLYWYRQTLGQGPEFLTYFQNEAQLEKSRLLSDRFSAERPKGSFSTLEIQRTEQGDSAMYLCASSRQGSSYEQYFGPGTRLTVT.